This T cell receptor beta chain was recovered during a study of blood T cell repertoires in COVID-19. About the research overall: Whether acute or convalescent, the COVID-19 samples came from the United States, Italy and Spain. In each case, the material was cDNA or gDNA derived from T cells, B-cell-depleted T cells, or PBMCs.

As handled by the study authors: Estimation of nucleated cell counts was performed using reference gene primer amplification. Profiling relied on immunoSEQ multiplex PCR, and the TCRdb table lists in-frame clones only, not all of them. V and J calls and clone size follow that table, whereas D and trimming were derived from the DNA. The repertoire includes approximately 31,000 clones, 85% to 90% of them detected once, and 17% sits in the top ten. V trimming: 3 bases; J trimming: 1 base; junction bases outside the gene matches: 7. The CDR3 runs 17 residues. Germline V gives CDR1 SGHAT, CDR2 FQNNGV. The material sequenced was peripheral blood. The chain employs TRBV11-2 and TRBJ2-2; 8 positions match TRBD1. The TCR originated in a woman aged 60-75 years with active COVID-19. This CDR3 reads CASSFILGTGNTGELFF. For the CDR3, the DNA is TGTGCCAGCAGCTTCATCCTAGGGACAGGGAACACCGGGGAGCTGTTTTTT.